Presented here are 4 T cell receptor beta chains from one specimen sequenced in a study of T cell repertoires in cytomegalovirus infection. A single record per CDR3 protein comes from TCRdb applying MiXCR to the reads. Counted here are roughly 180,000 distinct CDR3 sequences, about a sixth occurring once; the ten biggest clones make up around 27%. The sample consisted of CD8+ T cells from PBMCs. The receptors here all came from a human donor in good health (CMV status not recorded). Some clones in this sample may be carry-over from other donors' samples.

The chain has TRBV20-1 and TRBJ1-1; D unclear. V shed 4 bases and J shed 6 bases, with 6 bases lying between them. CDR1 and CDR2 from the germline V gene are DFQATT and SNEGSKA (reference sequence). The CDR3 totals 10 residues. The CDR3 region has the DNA TGCAGTGCTAAGGGATCTGAAGCTTTCTTT. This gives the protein CSAKGSEAFF.

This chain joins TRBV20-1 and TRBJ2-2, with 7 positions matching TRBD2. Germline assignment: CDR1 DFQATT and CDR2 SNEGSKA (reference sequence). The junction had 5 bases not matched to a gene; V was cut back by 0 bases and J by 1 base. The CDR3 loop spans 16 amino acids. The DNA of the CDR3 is TGCAGTGCTAGAGATATGGGGAGGGGGAACACCGGGGAGCTGTTTTTT. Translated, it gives CSARDMGRGNTGELFF.

The CDR3 sequence: CASSPRGLAYEQYF. CDR3 nucleotide sequence: TGTGCCAGCAGCCCTCGGGGGCTTGCCTACGAGCAGTACTTC. V is TRBV5-6 and J is TRBJ2-7; D is possibly TRBD1 or TRBD2 (6 bases each). V was pared by 4 bases and J by 2 bases, with 13 bases between. Germline lookup yields CDR1 SGHDT and CDR2 YYEEEE. CDR3 length: 14 amino acids.

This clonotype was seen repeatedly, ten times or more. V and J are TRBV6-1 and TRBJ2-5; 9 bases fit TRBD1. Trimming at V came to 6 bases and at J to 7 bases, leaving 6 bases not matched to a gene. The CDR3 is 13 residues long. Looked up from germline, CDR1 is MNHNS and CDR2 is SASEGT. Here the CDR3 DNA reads TGTGCCAGCAGCGGGACAGGGTCCCCGACCCAGTACTTC. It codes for CASSGTGSPTQYF.